Each of the 2 T cell receptor beta chains below was sequenced from the same sample in a study of cytomegalovirus exposure and HLA in healthy donors (TCRdb year 2017). The receptor library was made with the immunoSEQ multiplex PCR assay. The multiplex PCR relied on a mix of 60 forward primers for TCR Vbeta segments and 13 reverse primers for TCR Jbeta segments. TCRdb stores this immuneACCESS table with in-frame sequences only. Part of the clones is absent; in the studies checked, under half of the shortfall reflects unresolved V genes, and no reason is known for the rest. The table for this sample lists about 150,000 clones; more than 75% of them were counted only once. Approximately 8% of the sample is taken by the ten largest. The specimen sequenced was PBMCs. These receptors were obtained from a young man in good health and CMV-seropositive.

V gene TRBV27 combines with J gene TRBJ2-1; 7 bases are a match to TRBD1. The V and J ends lost 5 bases and 5 bases, in that order; junction bases with no gene match: 9. Germline V gene sequence: CDR1 MNHEY, CDR2 SMNVEV (reference sequence). The CDR3 extends over 15 amino acids. The CDR3 region is CASSIIQGRHNEQFF. The CDR3 DNA reads TGTGCCAGCAGTATAATACAGGGGCGCCACAATGAGCAGTTCTTC.

The chain joins TRBV7-2 to TRBJ1-2; the D is unclear. V lost 7 bases, J lost 5 bases, and 14 bases lay in between. There are 13 residues in the CDR3. Germline V gene lookup returns CDR1 SGHTA and CDR2 FQGNSA. The CDR3 loop is CASTIAPGYGYTF. The CDR3 nucleotides read TGTGCCAGCACCATAGCTCCGGGTTATGGCTACACCTTC.